The next 25 T cell receptor beta chains were all read from a single sample in a study of T cells in women clearing cervical HPV infection. Produced via immunoSEQ multiplex PCR; TCRdb's table is partial and in-frame only. The listing contains around 39,000 clones. Input material: blood buffy coat. These receptors came from a woman between 18 and 70 years old with a cervical HPV16 infection that either progressed to CIN3+ or cleared (not recorded which).

As regards this clone: The CDR3 is cut off 3 residues early in the read; its end comes from the germline J gene. The V gene is TRBV11-3, the J gene TRBJ2-7; 11 nucleotides agree with TRBD1. V lost 10 bases to trimming and J lost 5 bases; unmatched junction nucleotides: 4. The CDR3 extends over 12 amino acids. Germline V CDR1 and CDR2: SGHNT, YENEEA. CDR3 DNA (partial): TGTGCCATCGGGACAGGGGGAGACGAG. It is translated as CAIGTGGDE. The entire CDR3 reads CAIGTGGDEQYF. The variable domain in full, completed from reference TRBV11-3 and TRBJ2-7, reads EAGVVQSPRYKIIEKKQPVAFWCNPISGHNTLYWYLQNLGQGPELLIRYENEEAVDDSQLPKDRFSAERLKGVDSTLKIQPAELGDSAVYLCAIGTGGDEQYFGPGTRLTVT.

A note on this clone: Read coverage stops 3 residues before the CDR3 terminus; the germline J gene supplies the remainder. The chain recombines TRBV7-8 with TRBJ1-5; D call uncertain. This CDR3 has 16 amino acids. Germline CDR1 and CDR2: SGHVS and FQNEAQ. Trimming cost V 3 bases and J 4 bases, with 16 bases left between them. The CDR3 spells CASSFSSGFGNQPQHF. The CDR3 bases that were read are TGTGCCAGCAGCTTCTCCAGCGGTTTCGGGAATCAGCCC.

As concerns this clone: The observed sequence ends 3 residues before the CDR3 terminus, with the missing tail filled in from the germline J gene. This chain connects TRBV20-1 to TRBJ2-2; D is perhaps TRBD2 (7 bases). CDR1 is DFQATT, CDR2 SNEGSKA, per germline (reference sequence). Trimming took 0 bases from V and 8 from J, leaving 16 bases between them. CDR3 size: 15 residues. CDR3 residues: CSAREGGGRAGELFF. The covered CDR3 bases are TGCAGTGCTAGAGAGGGCGGGGGCCGCGCGGGGGAG.

Regarding this clone: The read finishes 3 residues shy of the CDR3 end, and the germline J gene is used to complete it. The V and J genes are TRBV12-3 or TRBV12-4 and TRBJ1-6; D possibly corresponds to TRBD1 (6 bases). This CDR3 has 15 residues. Trimming took 6 bases from V and 7 from J, leaving 16 bases between them. The CDR3 bases that were read are TGTGCCAGCAGAAGACAGGCGGGCGGAAATTCACCC. Its translation: CASRRQAGGNSP. The CDR3 reads in full as CASRRQAGGNSPLHF.

On this clone: Coverage ceases 3 residues before the CDR3 finishes, and the germline J gene fills in the end. V and J are TRBV20-1 and TRBJ1-2, with 7 bases identical to TRBD1. The germline CDR1 and CDR2 sequences are DFQATT and SNEGSKA (reference sequence). V dropped 3 bases and J dropped 1; count of bases not matched to a gene: 8. This CDR3 contains 15 residues. CDR3 DNA, as far as it was read: TGCAGTGCTAGTTACAGGGGAGGTGGTAACTATGGC. Translation: CSASYRGGGNYG. The whole CDR3 region reads CSASYRGGGNYGYTF.

A remark on this clone: The read finishes 3 residues shy of the CDR3 end, and the germline J gene is used to complete it. The chain recombines TRBV2 with TRBJ2-1; tentative D call: TRBD1 (5 bases). This CDR3 has 15 amino acids. Germline V gives CDR1 SNHLY, CDR2 FYNNEI. Between the trimmed V and J ends, which lost 6 bases and 2 bases, there was a span of 14 bases. Partial CDR3 DNA: TGTGCCAGCAGGGGGTATGACAGTACCTACAATGAG. Residues: CASRGYDSTYNE. The CDR3, in full, reads CASRGYDSTYNEQFF.

Notes on this clone: The read is 3 residues too short to cover the CDR3 end, so that end is filled in from the germline J gene. The rearrangement links TRBV7-6 to TRBJ1-4, with 8 bases lining up with TRBD1. The CDR3 spans 16 residues. Germline CDR1 is SGHVS and CDR2 is FNYEAQ. The part of the CDR3 DNA that was read is TGTGCCAGCAGCGCCTTTGACAGGGGATCCGGGTCACCA. Protein product: CASSAFDRGSGSP. The CDR3 in full is CASSAFDRGSGSPLFF.

As for this clone: The read finishes 3 residues shy of the CDR3 end, and the germline J gene is used to complete it. The rearrangement uses TRBV5-4 and TRBJ2-1, with TRBD2 as a possible D gene (5 bases). V gave up 0 bases and J gave up 7 bases, with 14 bases separating them. This CDR3 is built from 15 residues. Germline loops: CDR1 SGHNT, CDR2 YYREEE (reference sequence). CDR3: CASSLALRSGNEQFF. The part of the CDR3 DNA that was read is TGTGCCAGCAGCTTGGCCTTGCGGTCGGGGAATGAG. Combining the CDR3 with reference TRBV5-4 and TRBJ2-1 gives the whole variable domain ETGVTQSPTHLIKTRGQQVTLRCSSQSGHNTVSWYQQALGQGPQFIFQYYREEENGRGNFPPRFSGLQFPNYSSELNVNALELDDSALYLCASSLALRSGNEQFFGPGTRLTVL.

About this clone itself: The read is 3 residues too short to cover the CDR3 end, so that end is filled in from the germline J gene. The chain uses TRBV28 and TRBJ2-7; D uncertain. CDR3 length: 12 amino acids. CDR1 MDHEN and CDR2 SYDVKM come from the germline V gene. V lost 6 bases to trimming and J lost 6 bases, with 12 bases between them. The CDR3 DNA, read in part, is TGTGCCAGCAGGTCCCTCGCGCGCGAG. It encodes CASRSLARE. The complete CDR3 reads CASRSLAREQYF. Full variable domain (missing parts from reference TRBV28 and TRBJ2-7): DVKVTQSSRYLVKRTGEKVFLECVQDMDHENMFWYRQDPGLGLRLIYFSYDVKMKEKGDIPEGYSVSREKKERFSLILESASTNQTSMYLCASRSLAREQYFGPGTRLTVT.

With regard to this clone: The sequenced fragment ends 3 residues before the CDR3 boundary, so the rest is inferred from the germline J gene. J is TRBJ1-2 and V is TRBV14; no clear D. Trimming left V 0 bases short and J 0 bases short, with 14 bases between. The CDR3 spans 17 residues. Germline V gene data show CDR1 as SGHDN and CDR2 as FVKESK. The CDR3 DNA, read in part, is TGTGCCAGCAGCCAAGAAGCTTGGCAGCGGACTAACTATGGC. Amino acids: CASSQEAWQRTNYG. The whole CDR3 protein reads CASSQEAWQRTNYGYTF.

CDR3 loop: CSAISPRLERGIPQETQYF. CDR3 DNA, as far as it was read: TGCAGTGCTATATCCCCCCGACTGGAGCGGGGGATCCCCCAAGAGACC. The chain employs TRBV20-1 and TRBJ2-5; 8 bases align to TRBD2. The CDR3 is cut off 3 residues early in the read; its end comes from the germline J gene. CDR3 length equals 19 residues. CDR1 DFQATT and CDR2 SNEGSKA come from the germline V gene (reference sequence). V lost 4 bases to trimming and J lost 1 base; unmatched junction nucleotides: 20.

Comments on this clone: An end of the junction does not agree with germline; a read error may underlie this. The read terminates 3 residues ahead of where the CDR3 ends, so the germline J gene completes it. The V gene is TRBV2, the J gene TRBJ1-5; D is unresolved. Germline-derived CDR1 and CDR2 are SNHLY and FYNNEI. CDR3 length: 14 residues. The CDR3 loop reads CASNENGEDQPQHF. CDR3 bases read: TGTGCCAGCAATGAAAACGGGGAAGATCAGCCC.

In regard to this clone: Read coverage stops 3 residues before the CDR3 terminus; the germline J gene supplies the remainder. The chain joins TRBV6-2 or TRBV6-3 to TRBJ1-1; D is uncertain. The germline V and J ends were trimmed by 2 bases and 5 bases, with 6 bases remaining between them. The germline CDR1 and CDR2 sequences are MNHEY and SVGEGT. The CDR3 extends over 12 amino acids. The CDR3 reads CASSYGGTEAFF. The part of the CDR3 DNA that was read is TGTGCCAGCAGTTACGGAGGGACTGAA.

Details on this clone: The read ends 3 residues before the CDR3 terminus; that terminus is restored from the germline J gene. The rearrangement joins TRBV12-3 or TRBV12-4 to TRBJ2-5, with 7 bases aligning to TRBD1. The CDR3 extends over 11 amino acids. The V and J ends lost 10 bases and 5 bases, in that order; junction bases with no gene match: 4. The CDR3: CATRGLETQYF. CDR3 DNA, as far as it was read: TGTGCCACGAGGGGGCTGGAGACC.

On this clone itself: Read coverage stops 3 residues before the CDR3 terminus; the germline J gene supplies the remainder. The gene calls are TRBV10-2 and TRBJ2-1; possibly TRBD2 for D (6 bases). In germline, CDR1 is WSHSY, CDR2 SAAADI. With 2 bases removed from V and 7 bases from J, the gap between germline ends came to 9 bases. This CDR3 has 13 residues. The covered CDR3 bases are TGCGCCAGCAGTGAGGGCCTAGCGAATGAG. Translation gives CASSEGLANE. The full CDR3 protein is CASSEGLANEQFF.

Concerning this clone itself: The CDR3 extends 3 residues past the end of the read, so its final part is completed from the germline J gene. The genes are TRBV29-1 and TRBJ2-3; 9 bases are a match to TRBD2. Unmatched junction bases numbered 3, after V lost 1 base and J lost 4 bases. The length of the CDR3 is 14 residues. The germline V gene encodes CDR1 SQVTM and CDR2 ANQGSEA. The covered CDR3 bases are TGCAGCGTTGAAGTAGCGGGAGTAGCAGATACG. Protein: CSVEVAGVADT. The whole CDR3 protein reads CSVEVAGVADTQYF.

With respect to this clone: The CDR3 end lies 3 residues beyond the end of the read and is filled in from the germline J gene. The rearrangement uses TRBV7-6 and TRBJ1-5, with TRBD1 matching 7 bases. Trimming at V came to 1 base and at J to 1 base, leaving 4 bases not matched to a gene. The germline gives CDR1 SGHVS, CDR2 FNYEAQ. The CDR3 is 16 amino acids. The sequenced part of the CDR3 DNA is TGTGCCAGCAGCTTAGATAGGGGGCCAAGCAATCAGCCC. Its translation: CASSLDRGPSNQP. The whole CDR3 region reads CASSLDRGPSNQPQHF. The full variable domain, with the rest looked up from reference TRBV7-6 and TRBJ1-5, is GAGVSQSPRYKVTKRGQDVALRCDPISGHVSLYWYRQALGQGPEFLTYFNYEAQQDKSGLPNDRFSAERPEGSISTLTIQRTEQRDSAMYRCASSLDRGPSNQPQHFGDGTRLSIL.

Worth noting for this clone: The CDR3 goes on 3 residues after the read ends, and that part is filled in from the germline J gene. The V gene is TRBV18, the J gene TRBJ2-7; the match to TRBD2 covers 7 bases. Unmatched junction bases numbered 9, after V lost 4 bases and J lost 3 bases. The CDR3 contains 15 residues. Germline V lookup: CDR1 KGHSH, CDR2 LQKENI. Partial CDR3 DNA: TGTGCCAGCTCACTTACGGATCGCGGGAGCTACGAG. Protein product: CASSLTDRGSYE. The whole CDR3 protein reads CASSLTDRGSYEQYF. Combining the CDR3 with reference TRBV18 and TRBJ2-7 gives the whole variable domain NAGVMQNPRHLVRRRGQEARLRCSPMKGHSHVYWYRQLPEEGLKFMVYLQKENIIDESGMPKERFSAEFPKEGPSILRIQQVVRGDSAAYFCASSLTDRGSYEQYFGPGTRLTVT.

A word on this clone: The CDR3 extends 3 residues past the end of the read, so its final part is completed from the germline J gene. This rearrangement joins TRBV2 to TRBJ2-7; TRBD1 might be the D (6 bases). This CDR3 has 17 amino acids. V lost 7 bases, J lost 0 bases, and 22 bases lay in between. The V gene's germline CDR1 is SNHLY and CDR2 FYNNEI. The sequenced CDR3 bases are TGTGCCAGCAACCCAACCCCGGGGACATCCCTCTCCTACGAG. This translates into CASNPTPGTSLSYE. The whole CDR3 protein is CASNPTPGTSLSYEQYF.

In the case of this clone: The read is 3 residues too short to cover the CDR3 end, so that end is filled in from the germline J gene. The chain couples TRBV29-1 to TRBJ2-3, with TRBD1 matching 7 bases. V gave up 6 bases and J gave up 6 bases; unmatched junction bases: 9. Germline CDR1 SQVTM, CDR2 ANQGSEA. The CDR3 runs to 13 residues. The CDR3 loop reads CSVGRDSQDTQYF. Incomplete CDR3 DNA: TGCAGCGTCGGCCGGGACAGTCAGGATACG.

For this clone: The read finishes 3 residues shy of the CDR3 end, and the germline J gene is used to complete it. V is TRBV7-9 and J is TRBJ2-4; D possibly uses TRBD1 or TRBD2 (5 bases each). CDR3 length: 14 residues. CDR1 is SEHNR, CDR2 FQNEAQ, per germline (reference sequence). The CDR3 bases that were read are TGTGCCAGCAGCTTAGTTGAGGGGCCAAATGGT. It specifies CASSLVEGPNG. The entire CDR3 sequence reads CASSLVEGPNGQYF.

The DNA read from the CDR3 is TGTGCCTGCGCCGGGACAGCGAATTCACCC. This gives the protein CACAGTANSP. The CDR3 in full is CACAGTANSPLHF. This chain uses TRBV30 with TRBJ1-6; 7 nucleotides match TRBD1. From the germline J gene comes the end of the CDR3, since the read stops 3 residues before it. Per the germline V gene, CDR1 is GTSNPN and CDR2 is SVGIG (reference sequence). With 6 bases clipped from V and 7 bases from J, the junction kept 6 bases outside the gene matches. The CDR3 is 13 amino acids.

As for this clone: The read comes to an end 3 residues before the CDR3 does, leaving the germline J gene to fill in the end. This chain links TRBV30 with TRBJ1-2; D uncertain. CDR1 and CDR2 (germline): GTSNPN, SVGIG (reference sequence). The length of the CDR3 is 12 residues. V lost 2 bases and J 1 base, leaving 5 bases between the germline ends. The CDR3 loop is CAWSPSNYGYTF. The CDR3 DNA, read in part, is TGTGCCTGGAGTCCCAGTAACTATGGC. Together with reference TRBV30 and TRBJ1-2, the CDR3 gives the full variable domain: SQTIHQWPATLVQPVGSPLSLECTVEGTSNPNLYWYRQAAGRGLQLLFYSVGIGQISSEVPQNLSASRPQDRQFILSSKKLLLSDSGFYLCAWSPSNYGYTFGSGTRLTVV.

Points on this clone: The CDR3 is cut off 3 residues early in the read; its end comes from the germline J gene. The J gene is TRBJ1-2, the V gene TRBV12-3 or TRBV12-4; D not resolved. Trimming left V 1 base short and J 0 bases short, with 9 bases between. CDR3 size: 15 residues. CDR3 residues: CASSLVSDTNYGYTF. The CDR3 DNA, read in part, is TGTGCCAGCAGTTTAGTGTCAGATACTAACTATGGC.

As to this clone: The CDR3 is cut off 3 residues early in the read; its end comes from the germline J gene. The V gene is TRBV7-2, the J gene TRBJ1-2; D not resolved. The germline V gene encodes CDR1 SGHTA and CDR2 FQGNSA. The CDR3 runs 13 residues. Trimming took 5 bases from V and 4 from J, leaving 11 bases between them. CDR3 bases read: TGTGCCAGCAGCCGTCTCCTACTCTATGGC. As protein: CASSRLLLYG. The whole CDR3 reads CASSRLLLYGYTF.